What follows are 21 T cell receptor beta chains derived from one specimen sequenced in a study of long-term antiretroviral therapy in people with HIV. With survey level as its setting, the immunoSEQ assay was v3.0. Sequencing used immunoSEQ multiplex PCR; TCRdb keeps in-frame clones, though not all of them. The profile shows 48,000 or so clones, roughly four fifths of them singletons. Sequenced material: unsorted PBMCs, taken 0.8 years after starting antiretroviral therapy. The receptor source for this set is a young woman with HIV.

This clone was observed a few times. DNA of the CDR3: TGTGCCAGCAGTGTTGATAATCAGCCCCAGCATTTT. It translates to CASSVDNQPQHF. The rearrangement links TRBV25-1 to TRBJ1-5; no clear D. Germline V lookup: CDR1 MGHDK, CDR2 SYGVNS. V was shortened by 4 bases and J by 4 bases, with 5 bases between the two germline ends. The CDR3 extends over 12 amino acids.

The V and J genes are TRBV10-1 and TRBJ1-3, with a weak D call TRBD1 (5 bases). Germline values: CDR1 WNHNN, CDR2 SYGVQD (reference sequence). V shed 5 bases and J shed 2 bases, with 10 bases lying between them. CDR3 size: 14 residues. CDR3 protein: CASSPTGAGNTIYF. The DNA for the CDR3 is TGCGCCAGCAGTCCAACAGGTGCTGGAAACACCATATATTTT.

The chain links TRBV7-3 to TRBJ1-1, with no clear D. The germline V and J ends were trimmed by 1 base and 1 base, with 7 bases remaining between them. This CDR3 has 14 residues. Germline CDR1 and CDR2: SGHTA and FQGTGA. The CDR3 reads CASSLNNRNTEAFF. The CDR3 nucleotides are TGTGCCAGCAGCTTAAACAACAGGAACACTGAAGCTTTCTTT.

CDR3: CASSYERGVYEQYF. The CDR3, as DNA: TGTGCCAGCAGTTACGAGCGGGGGGTCTACGAGCAGTACTTC. The V and J genes are TRBV6-5 and TRBJ2-7; 9 bases are a match to TRBD2. V was clipped by 2 bases and J by 3 bases; unmatched bases: 2. The CDR3 runs to 14 residues. Germline V gene data show CDR1 as MNHEY and CDR2 as SVGAGI.

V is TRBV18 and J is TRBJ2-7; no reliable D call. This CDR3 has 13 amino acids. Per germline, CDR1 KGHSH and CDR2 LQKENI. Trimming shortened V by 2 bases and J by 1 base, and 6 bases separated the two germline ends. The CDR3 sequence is CASSPTISYEQYF. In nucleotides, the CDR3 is TGTGCCAGCTCACCAACCATTTCCTACGAGCAGTACTTC.

As DNA, the CDR3 is TGCGCCAGCAGCCAAGATGGCCGGGCAGAAAAACTGTTTTTT. It yields the protein CASSQDGRAEKLFF. The chain uses TRBV4-3 and TRBJ1-4, with D unresolved. Per the germline V gene, CDR1 is LGHNA and CDR2 is YSLEER. This CDR3 has 14 amino acids. V gave up 0 bases and J gave up 8 bases, with 10 bases separating them.

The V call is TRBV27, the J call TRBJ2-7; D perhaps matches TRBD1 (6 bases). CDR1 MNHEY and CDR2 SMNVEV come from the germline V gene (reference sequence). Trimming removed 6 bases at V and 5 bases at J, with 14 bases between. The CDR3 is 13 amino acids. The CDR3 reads CASRGQGLHEQYF. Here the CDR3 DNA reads TGTGCCAGCAGGGGTCAGGGGTTGCACGAGCAGTACTTC.

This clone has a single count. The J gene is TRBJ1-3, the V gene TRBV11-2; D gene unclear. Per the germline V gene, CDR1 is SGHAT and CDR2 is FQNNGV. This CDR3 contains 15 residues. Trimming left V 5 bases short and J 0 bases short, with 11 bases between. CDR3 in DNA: TGTGCCAGCAGCGTGCGACGGACCTCTGGAAACACCATATATTTT. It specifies CASSVRRTSGNTIYF.

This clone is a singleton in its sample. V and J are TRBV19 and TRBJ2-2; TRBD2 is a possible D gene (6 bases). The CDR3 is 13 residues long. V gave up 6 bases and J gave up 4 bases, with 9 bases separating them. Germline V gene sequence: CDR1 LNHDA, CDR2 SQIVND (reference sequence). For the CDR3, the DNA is TGTGCCAGTAGACTAGCCCCCACCGGGGAGCTGTTTTTT. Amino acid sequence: CASRLAPTGELFF.

CDR3 amino acids: CASTPTGQGSNQPQHF. The CDR3 DNA reads as TGTGCCAGTACCCCGACGGGACAGGGTAGCAATCAGCCCCAGCATTTT. The chain has TRBV19 and TRBJ1-5; 9 positions agree with TRBD1. This CDR3 comprises 16 residues. Per germline, CDR1 LNHDA and CDR2 SQIVND (reference sequence). Trimming removed 7 bases from V and 0 bases from J; junction bases left unmatched: 7.

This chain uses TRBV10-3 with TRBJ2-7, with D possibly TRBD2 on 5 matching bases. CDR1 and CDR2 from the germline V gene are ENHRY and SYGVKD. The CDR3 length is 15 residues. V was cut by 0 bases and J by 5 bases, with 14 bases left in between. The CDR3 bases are TGTGCCATCAGTGAGTCAGGAGGACGAGTGGACGAGCAGTACTTC. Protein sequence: CAISESGGRVDEQYF.

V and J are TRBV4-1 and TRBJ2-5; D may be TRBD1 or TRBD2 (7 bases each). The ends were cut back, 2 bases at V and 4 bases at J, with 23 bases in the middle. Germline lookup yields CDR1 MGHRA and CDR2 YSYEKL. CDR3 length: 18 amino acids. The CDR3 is CASSQKKGTTGEGETQYF. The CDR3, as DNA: TGCGCCAGCAGCCAAAAAAAGGGGACAACAGGGGAGGGAGAGACCCAGTACTTC.

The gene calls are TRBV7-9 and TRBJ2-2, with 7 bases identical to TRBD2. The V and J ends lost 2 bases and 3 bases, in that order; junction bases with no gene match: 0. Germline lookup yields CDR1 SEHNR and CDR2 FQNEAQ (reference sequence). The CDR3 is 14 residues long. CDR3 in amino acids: CASSLTSDTGELFF. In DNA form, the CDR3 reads TGTGCCAGCAGCTTAACTAGCGACACCGGGGAGCTGTTTTTT. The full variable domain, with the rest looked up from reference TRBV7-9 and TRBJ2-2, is DTGVSQNPRHKITKRGQNVTFRCDPISEHNRLYWYRQTLGQGPEFLTYFQNEAQLEKSRLLSDRFSAERPKGSFSTLEIQRTEQGDSAMYLCASSLTSDTGELFFGEGSRLTVL.

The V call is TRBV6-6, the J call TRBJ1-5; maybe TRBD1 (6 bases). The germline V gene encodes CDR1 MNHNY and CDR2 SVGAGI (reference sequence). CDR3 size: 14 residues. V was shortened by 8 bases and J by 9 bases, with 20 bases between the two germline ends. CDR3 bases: TGTGCCAGCCGAGGAAAAGAGGGGGGCTCGCCCCAGCATTTT. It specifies CASRGKEGGSPQHF.

Here the CDR3 DNA reads TGCGCCAGCAGCGGGACTGGACTAAACTCCTACAATGAGCAGTTCTTC. This codes for CASSGTGLNSYNEQFF. This chain connects TRBV5-1 to TRBJ2-1; perhaps TRBD2 as D (6 bases). CDR3 length equals 16 residues. Germline V lookup: CDR1 SGHRS, CDR2 YFSETQ. V was clipped by 4 bases and J by 0 bases, with 14 bases between them.

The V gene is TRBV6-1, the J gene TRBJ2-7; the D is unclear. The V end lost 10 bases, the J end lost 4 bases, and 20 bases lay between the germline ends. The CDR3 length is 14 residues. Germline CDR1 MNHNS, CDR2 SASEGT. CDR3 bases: TGTGCCACCTGCTGGTCGGTGGGGTCATACGAGCAGTACTTC. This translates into CATCWSVGSYEQYF.

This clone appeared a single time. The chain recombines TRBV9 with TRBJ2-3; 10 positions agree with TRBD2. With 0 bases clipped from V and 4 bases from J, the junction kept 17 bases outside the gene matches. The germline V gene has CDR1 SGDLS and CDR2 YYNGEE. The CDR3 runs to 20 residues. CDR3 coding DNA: TGTGCCAGCAGCGTAGCTACACGGCCTGGAGCGGGAGGGCCCCCAGATACGCAGTATTTT. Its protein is CASSVATRPGAGGPPDTQYF.

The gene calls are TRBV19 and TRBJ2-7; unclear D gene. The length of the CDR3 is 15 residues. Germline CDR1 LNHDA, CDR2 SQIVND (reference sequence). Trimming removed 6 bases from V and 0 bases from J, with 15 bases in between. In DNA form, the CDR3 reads TGTGCCAGTAGCACGACCTTTGCCCTCTCCTACGAGCAGTACTTC. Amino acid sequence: CASSTTFALSYEQYF.

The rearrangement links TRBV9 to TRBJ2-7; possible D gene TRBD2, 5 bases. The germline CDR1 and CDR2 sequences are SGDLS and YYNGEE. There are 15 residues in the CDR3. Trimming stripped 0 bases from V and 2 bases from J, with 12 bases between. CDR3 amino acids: CASSVGRGSPYEQYF. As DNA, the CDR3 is TGTGCCAGCAGCGTAGGACGAGGGTCCCCCTACGAGCAGTACTTC. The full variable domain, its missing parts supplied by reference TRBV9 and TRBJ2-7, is DSGVTQTPKHLITATGQRVTLRCSPRSGDLSVYWYQQSLDQGLQFLIQYYNGEERAKGNILERFSAQQFPDLHSELNLSSLELGDSALYFCASSVGRGSPYEQYFGPGTRLTVT.

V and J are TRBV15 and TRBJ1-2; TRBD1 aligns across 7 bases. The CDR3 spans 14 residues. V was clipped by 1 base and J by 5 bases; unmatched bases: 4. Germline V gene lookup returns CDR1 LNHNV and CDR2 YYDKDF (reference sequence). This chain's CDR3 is CATSRVEGAYGYTF. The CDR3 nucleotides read TGTGCCACCAGCAGAGTAGAGGGGGCTTATGGCTACACCTTC. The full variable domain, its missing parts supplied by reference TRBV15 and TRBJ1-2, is DAMVIQNPRYQVTQFGKPVTLSCSQTLNHNVMYWYQQKSSQAPKLLFHYYDKDFNNEADTPDNFQSRRPNTSFCFLDIRSPGLGDTAMYLCATSRVEGAYGYTFGSGTRLTVV.

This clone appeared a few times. The CDR3 reads CASSVRGQGSNQPQHF. The CDR3 nucleotides read TGTGCCAGCTCAGTTAGGGGGCAGGGAAGCAATCAGCCCCAGCATTTT. This chain joins TRBV18 and TRBJ1-5, with 7 bases matching TRBD1. This CDR3 contains 16 residues. Germline V gene lookup returns CDR1 KGHSH and CDR2 LQKENI. Trimming cost V 5 bases and J 1 base; bases outside gene matches: 8.